This record covers a single T cell receptor beta chain. This record comes from a study of blood T cell repertoires in COVID-19. The CDR3 has 15 residues. The germline V gene has CDR1 SGHTA and CDR2 FQGTGA. Trimming took 4 bases from V and 10 from J; bases not matched to a gene: 5. Assay: immunoSEQ multiplex PCR; the TCRdb copy retains only in-frame clones and omits some. The sample gives over 150,000 clones, around 82% of which show up once; 12% is in the top ten. Source material: PBMCs or T cells enriched from blood (not recorded which). The V and J genes are TRBV7-3 and TRBJ2-1, with 15 bases aligning to TRBD2. This clonotype was obtained from a man aged 35-49 years who had recovered from COVID-19. Written as DNA, the CDR3 is TGTGCCAGCAGCTCTGGACTAGCGGGAGGGCGGGAGCAGTTCTTC. This encodes CASSSGLAGGREQFF.